The clone carrying this TCR beta chain was found once. This sample was included in a study of blood T cell repertoires in COVID-19. Study at large: Acute and convalescent COVID-19 samples came from the United States, Italy and Spain. PBMCs, B-cell-depleted T cells, or T cells provided the cDNA or gDNA that made up the material.

V trimming: 5 bases; J trimming: 13 bases; junction bases outside the gene matches: 11. Per germline, CDR1 LNHDA and CDR2 SQIVND (reference sequence). The CDR3 has 13 amino acids. As handled by the study authors: Nucleated cell number was recorded as an estimate derived from reference gene primer amplification. Assay used: immunoSEQ multiplex PCR; TCRdb lists only in-frame clones, some missing. Clone size and the V and J calls come from that table; the DNA yielded D and trimming. The data contain about 95,000 clones, under 95% of them singletons. The sequencing input was peripheral blood. The sequence was obtained from a woman between 50 and 59 years old in a cohort sampled during active COVID-19. The V call is TRBV19, the J call TRBJ2-4; TRBD2 matches at 7 bases. CDR3 protein: CASSRPLLADQYF. The CDR3 DNA reads as TGTGCCAGTAGTCGCCCTCTTCTAGCGGACCAGTACTTC.